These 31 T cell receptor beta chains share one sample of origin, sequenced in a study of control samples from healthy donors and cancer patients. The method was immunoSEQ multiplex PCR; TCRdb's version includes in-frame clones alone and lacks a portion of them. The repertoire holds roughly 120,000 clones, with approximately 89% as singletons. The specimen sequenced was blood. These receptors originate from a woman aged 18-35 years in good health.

The chain's CDR3 is CASSRREKLFF. The CDR3 region has the DNA TGTGCCAGCAGCCGGCGGGAAAAACTGTTTTTT. The chain uses TRBV2 and TRBJ1-4, with no clear D. Germline CDR1 SNHLY, CDR2 FYNNEI. The V end was cut by 6 bases, the J end by 8 bases, with 7 bases between. This CDR3 region has 11 residues. Variable domain in full (rest from reference TRBV2 and TRBJ1-4): EPEVTQTPSHQVTQMGQEVILRCVPISNHLYFYWYRQILGQKVEFLVSFYNNEISEKSEIFDDQFSVERPDGSNFTLKIRSTKLEDSAMYFCASSRREKLFFGSGTQLSVL.

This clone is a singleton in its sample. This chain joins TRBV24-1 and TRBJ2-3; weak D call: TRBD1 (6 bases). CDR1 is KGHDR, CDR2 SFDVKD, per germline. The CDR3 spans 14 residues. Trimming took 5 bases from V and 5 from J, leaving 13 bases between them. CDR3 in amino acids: CATSVNREQDTQYF. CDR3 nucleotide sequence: TGTGCCACCAGTGTTAACAGGGAGCAAGATACGCAGTATTTT.

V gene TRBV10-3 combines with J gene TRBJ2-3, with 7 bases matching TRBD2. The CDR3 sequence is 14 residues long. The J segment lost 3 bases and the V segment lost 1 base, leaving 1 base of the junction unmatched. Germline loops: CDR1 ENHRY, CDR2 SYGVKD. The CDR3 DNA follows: TGTGCCATCAGTGAGTGGGGGGGTACAGATACGCAGTATTTT. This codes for CAISEWGGTDTQYF.

In nucleotides, the CDR3 is TGTGCCAGCAGTGCTAAAAACACCGGGGAGCTGTTTTTT. Translation gives CASSAKNTGELFF. The chain links TRBV2 to TRBJ2-2; D unclear. Deletions cut 4 bases from V and 2 bases from J, with 5 bases between. CDR1 and CDR2 (germline): SNHLY, FYNNEI. The CDR3 is 13 residues long.

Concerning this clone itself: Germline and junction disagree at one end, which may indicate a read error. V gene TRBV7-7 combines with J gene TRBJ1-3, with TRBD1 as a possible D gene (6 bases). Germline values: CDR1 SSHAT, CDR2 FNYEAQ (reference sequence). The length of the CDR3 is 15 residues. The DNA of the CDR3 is TGTGCTAGCAGCCCCTTGGGGGGCAGTGGAAACACCATATATTTT. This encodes CASSPLGGSGNTIYF.

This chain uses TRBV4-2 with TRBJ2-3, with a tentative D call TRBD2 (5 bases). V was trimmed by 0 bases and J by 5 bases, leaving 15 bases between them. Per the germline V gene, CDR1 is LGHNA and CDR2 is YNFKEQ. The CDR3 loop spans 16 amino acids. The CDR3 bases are TGTGCCAGCAGCCAAGAGAGTTCACTAGTATTAGATACGCAGTATTTT. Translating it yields CASSQESSLVLDTQYF.

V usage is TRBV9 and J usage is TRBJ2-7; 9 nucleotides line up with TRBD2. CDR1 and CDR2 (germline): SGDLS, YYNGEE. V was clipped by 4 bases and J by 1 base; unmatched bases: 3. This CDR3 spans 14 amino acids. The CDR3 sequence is CASSLAGHSYEQYF. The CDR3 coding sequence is TGTGCCAGCAGCCTAGCGGGACATTCCTACGAGCAGTACTTC.

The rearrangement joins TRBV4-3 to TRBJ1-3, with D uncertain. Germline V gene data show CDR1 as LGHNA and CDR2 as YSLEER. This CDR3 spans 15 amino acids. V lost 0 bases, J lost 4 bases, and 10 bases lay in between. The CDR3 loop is CASSQDDGFGNTIYF. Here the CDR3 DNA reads TGCGCCAGCAGCCAAGATGACGGGTTCGGAAACACCATATATTTT.

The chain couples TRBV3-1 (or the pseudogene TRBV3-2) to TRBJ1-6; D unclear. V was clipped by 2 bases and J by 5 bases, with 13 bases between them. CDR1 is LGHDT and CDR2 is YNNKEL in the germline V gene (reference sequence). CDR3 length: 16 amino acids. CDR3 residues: CASSQKGAGNNSPLHF. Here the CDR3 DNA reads TGTGCCAGCAGCCAAAAGGGTGCTGGGAATAATTCACCCCTCCACTTT.

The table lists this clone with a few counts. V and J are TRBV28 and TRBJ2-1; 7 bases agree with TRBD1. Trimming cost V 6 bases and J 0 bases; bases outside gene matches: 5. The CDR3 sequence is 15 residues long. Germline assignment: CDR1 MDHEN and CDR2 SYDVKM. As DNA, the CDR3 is TGTGCCAGCAGCCCCGGGACAGCCTCCTACAATGAGCAGTTCTTC. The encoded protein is CASSPGTASYNEQFF.

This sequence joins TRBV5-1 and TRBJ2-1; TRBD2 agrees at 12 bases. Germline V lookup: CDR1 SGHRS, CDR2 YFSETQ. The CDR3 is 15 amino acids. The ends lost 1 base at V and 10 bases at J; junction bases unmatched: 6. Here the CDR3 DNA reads TGCGCCAGCAGCTTGCGGGCTAGCGGGGGGGTAGAGCAGTTCTTC. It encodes CASSLRASGGVEQFF. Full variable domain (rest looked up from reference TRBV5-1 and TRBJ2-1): KAGVTQTPRYLIKTRGQQVTLSCSPISGHRSVSWYQQTPGQGLQFLFEYFSETQRNKGNFPGRFSGRQFSNSRSEMNVSTLELGDSALYLCASSLRASGGVEQFFGPGTRLTVL.

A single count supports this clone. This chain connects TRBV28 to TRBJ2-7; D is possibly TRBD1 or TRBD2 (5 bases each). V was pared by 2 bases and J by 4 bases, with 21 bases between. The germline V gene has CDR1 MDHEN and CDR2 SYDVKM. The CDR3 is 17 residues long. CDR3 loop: CASSLEHQPGREYEQYF. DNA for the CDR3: TGTGCCAGCAGTTTAGAGCACCAACCGGGACGGGAATACGAGCAGTACTTC.

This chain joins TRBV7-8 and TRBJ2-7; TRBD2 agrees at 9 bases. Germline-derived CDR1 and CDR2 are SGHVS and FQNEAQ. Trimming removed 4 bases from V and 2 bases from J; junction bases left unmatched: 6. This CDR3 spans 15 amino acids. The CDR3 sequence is CASSSGLAIAYEQYF. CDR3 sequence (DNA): TGTGCCAGCAGCTCAGGACTAGCGATAGCCTACGAGCAGTACTTC.

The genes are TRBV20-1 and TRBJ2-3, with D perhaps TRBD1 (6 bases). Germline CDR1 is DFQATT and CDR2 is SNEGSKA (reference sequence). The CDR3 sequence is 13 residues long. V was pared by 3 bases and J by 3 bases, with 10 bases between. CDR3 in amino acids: CSASRRGTDTQYF. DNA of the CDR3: TGCAGTGCTAGTCGCAGGGGTACAGATACGCAGTATTTT.

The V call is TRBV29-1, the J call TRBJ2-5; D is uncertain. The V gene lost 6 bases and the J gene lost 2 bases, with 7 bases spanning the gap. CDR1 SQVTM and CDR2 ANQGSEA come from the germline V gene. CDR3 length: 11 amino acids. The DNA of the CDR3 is TGCAGCGTAGAGTTACAAGAGACCCAGTACTTC. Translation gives CSVELQETQYF. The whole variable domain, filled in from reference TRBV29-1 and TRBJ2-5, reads SAVISQKPSRDICQRGTSLTIQCQVDSQVTMMFWYRQQPGQSLTLIATANQGSEATYESGFVIDKFPISRPNLTFSTLTVSNMSPEDSSIYLCSVELQETQYFGPGTRLLVL.

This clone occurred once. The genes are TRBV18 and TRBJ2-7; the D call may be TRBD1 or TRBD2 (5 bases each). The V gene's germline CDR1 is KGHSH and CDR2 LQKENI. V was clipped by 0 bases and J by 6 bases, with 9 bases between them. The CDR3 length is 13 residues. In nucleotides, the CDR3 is TGTGCCAGCTCACCACCTCCGGGGACCGAGCAGTACTTC. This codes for CASSPPPGTEQYF.

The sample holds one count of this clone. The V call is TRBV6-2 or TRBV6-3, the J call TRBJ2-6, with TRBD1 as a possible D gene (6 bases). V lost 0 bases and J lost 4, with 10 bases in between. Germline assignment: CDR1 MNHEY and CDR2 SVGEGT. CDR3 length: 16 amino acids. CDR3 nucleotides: TGTGCCAGCAGTTACTCCCCAGGGGTAGGGGCCAACGTCCTGACTTTC. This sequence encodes CASSYSPGVGANVLTF.

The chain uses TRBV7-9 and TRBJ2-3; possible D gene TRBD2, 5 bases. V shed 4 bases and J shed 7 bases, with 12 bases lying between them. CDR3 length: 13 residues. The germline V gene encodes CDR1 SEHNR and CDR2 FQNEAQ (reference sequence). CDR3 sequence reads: CASSWPRGNTQYF. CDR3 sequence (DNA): TGTGCCAGCAGCTGGCCTCGAGGGAATACGCAGTATTTT.

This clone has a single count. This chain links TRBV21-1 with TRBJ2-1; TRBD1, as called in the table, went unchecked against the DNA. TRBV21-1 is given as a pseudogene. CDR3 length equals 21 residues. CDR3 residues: CASSKRCRDRGRKDRYNEQFF. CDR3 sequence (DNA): TGTGCCAGCAGCAAAAGGTGTCGGGACAGGGGGCGCAAGGACCGGTACAATGAGCAGTTCTTC.

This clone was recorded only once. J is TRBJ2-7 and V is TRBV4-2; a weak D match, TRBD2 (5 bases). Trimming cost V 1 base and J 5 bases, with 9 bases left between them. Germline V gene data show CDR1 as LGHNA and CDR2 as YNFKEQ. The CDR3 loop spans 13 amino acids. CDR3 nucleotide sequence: TGTGCCAGCAGCCAAGTTGAGGGAAACGAGCAGTACTTC. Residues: CASSQVEGNEQYF.

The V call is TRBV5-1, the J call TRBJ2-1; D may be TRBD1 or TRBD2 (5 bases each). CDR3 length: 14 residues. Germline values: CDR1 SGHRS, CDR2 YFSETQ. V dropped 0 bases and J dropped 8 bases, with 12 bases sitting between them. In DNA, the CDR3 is TGCGCCAGCAGCTTGGGTCAGCTGGGGGATGAGCAGTTCTTC. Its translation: CASSLGQLGDEQFF.

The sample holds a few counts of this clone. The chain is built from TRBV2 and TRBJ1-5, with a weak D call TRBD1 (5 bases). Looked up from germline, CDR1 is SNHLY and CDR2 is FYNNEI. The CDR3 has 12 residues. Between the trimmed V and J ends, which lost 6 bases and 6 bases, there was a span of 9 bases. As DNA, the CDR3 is TGTGCCAGCAGAAAGACAGCTCAGCCCCAGCATTTT. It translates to CASRKTAQPQHF. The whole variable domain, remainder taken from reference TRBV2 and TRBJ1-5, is EPEVTQTPSHQVTQMGQEVILRCVPISNHLYFYWYRQILGQKVEFLVSFYNNEISEKSEIFDDQFSVERPDGSNFTLKIRSTKLEDSAMYFCASRKTAQPQHFGDGTRLSIL.

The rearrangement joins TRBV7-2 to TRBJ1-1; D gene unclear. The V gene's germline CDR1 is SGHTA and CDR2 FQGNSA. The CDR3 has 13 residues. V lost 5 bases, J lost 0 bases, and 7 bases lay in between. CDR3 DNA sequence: TGTGCCAGCAGCGCCCAGATGAACACTGAAGCTTTCTTT. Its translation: CASSAQMNTEAFF.

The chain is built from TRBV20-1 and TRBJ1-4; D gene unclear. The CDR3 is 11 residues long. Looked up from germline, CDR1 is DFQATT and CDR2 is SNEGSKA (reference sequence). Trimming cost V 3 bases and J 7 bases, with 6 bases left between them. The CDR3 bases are TGCAGTGCTAGGTTACGTGAAAAACTGTTTTTT. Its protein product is CSARLREKLFF.

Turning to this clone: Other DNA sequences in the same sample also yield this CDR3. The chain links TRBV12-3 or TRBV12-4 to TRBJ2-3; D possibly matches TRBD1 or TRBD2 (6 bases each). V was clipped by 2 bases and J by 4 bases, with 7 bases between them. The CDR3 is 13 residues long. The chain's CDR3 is CASSLRGADTQYF. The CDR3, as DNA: TGTGCCAGCAGTTTAAGGGGGGCAGATACGCAGTATTTT.

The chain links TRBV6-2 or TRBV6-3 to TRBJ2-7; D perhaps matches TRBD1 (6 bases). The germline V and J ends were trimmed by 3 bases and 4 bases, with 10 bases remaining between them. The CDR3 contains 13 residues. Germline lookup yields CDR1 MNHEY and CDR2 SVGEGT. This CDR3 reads CASSYDQGYEQYF. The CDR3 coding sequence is TGTGCCAGCAGTTATGACCAGGGGTACGAGCAGTACTTC.

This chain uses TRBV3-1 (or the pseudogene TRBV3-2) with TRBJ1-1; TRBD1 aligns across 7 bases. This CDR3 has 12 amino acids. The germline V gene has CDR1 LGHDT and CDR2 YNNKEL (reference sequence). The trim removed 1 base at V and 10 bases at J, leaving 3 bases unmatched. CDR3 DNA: TGTGCCAGCAGCCAAGGAGCAGGGGGAGCTTTCTTT. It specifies CASSQGAGGAFF.

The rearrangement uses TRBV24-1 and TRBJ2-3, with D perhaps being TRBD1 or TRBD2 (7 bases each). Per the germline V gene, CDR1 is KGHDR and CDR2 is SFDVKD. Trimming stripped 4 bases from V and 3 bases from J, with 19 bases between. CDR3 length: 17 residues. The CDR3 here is CATSDPPTGRETDTQYF. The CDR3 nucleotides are TGTGCCACCAGTGACCCCCCGACAGGGAGGGAAACAGATACGCAGTATTTT.

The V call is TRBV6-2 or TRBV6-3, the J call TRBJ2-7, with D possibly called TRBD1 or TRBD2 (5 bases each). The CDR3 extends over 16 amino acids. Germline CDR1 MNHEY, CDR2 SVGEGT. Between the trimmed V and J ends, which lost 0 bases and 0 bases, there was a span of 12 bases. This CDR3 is CASSYSGTPSSYEQYF. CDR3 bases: TGTGCCAGCAGTTACTCGGGGACCCCGAGCTCCTACGAGCAGTACTTC.

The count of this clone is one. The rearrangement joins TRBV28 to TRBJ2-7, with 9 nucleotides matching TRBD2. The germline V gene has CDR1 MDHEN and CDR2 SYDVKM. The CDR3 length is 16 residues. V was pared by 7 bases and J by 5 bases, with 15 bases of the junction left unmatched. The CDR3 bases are TGTGCCAGCACGCGGTTAGCGGGAGTTCAGTCCAACGAGCAGTACTTC. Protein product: CASTRLAGVQSNEQYF. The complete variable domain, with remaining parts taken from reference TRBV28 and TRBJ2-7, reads DVKVTQSSRYLVKRTGEKVFLECVQDMDHENMFWYRQDPGLGLRLIYFSYDVKMKEKGDIPEGYSVSREKKERFSLILESASTNQTSMYLCASTRLAGVQSNEQYFGPGTRLTVT.

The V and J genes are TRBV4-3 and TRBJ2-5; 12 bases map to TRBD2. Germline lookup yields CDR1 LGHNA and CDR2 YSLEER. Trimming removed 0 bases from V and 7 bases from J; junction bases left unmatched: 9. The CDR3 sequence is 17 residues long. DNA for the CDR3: TGCGCCAGCAGCCAAGAATGGAGACTAGCGGGAGCGGGGACCCAGTACTTC. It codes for CASSQEWRLAGAGTQYF.